A single sample is the source of the 17 T cell receptor beta chains below, sequenced in a study of blood T cells in healthy people across ages. Alongside a J-beta primer mix, a sample-barcoded 5' primer served in a second PCR lasting 7 to 11 cycles. One entry per CDR3 protein results from TCRdb running MiXCR on the 5' RACE reads. Of over 1,500,000 distinct CDR3 sequences detected, about two fifths appear once; the ten largest clones hold roughly 24%. Sequencing was performed on blood. These TCRs come from a human donor in good health.

CDR3 sequence: CSSGWDTEAFF. CDR3 coding DNA: TGCAGTAGTGGATGGGACACTGAAGCTTTCTTT. The chain recombines TRBV20-1 with TRBJ1-1; no clear D gene. Germline V gene sequence: CDR1 DFQATT, CDR2 SNEGSKA (reference sequence). The CDR3 contains 11 residues. V was pared by 8 bases and J by 3 bases, with 10 bases between.

The chain carries TRBV10-3 and TRBJ1-2, with a tentative D call TRBD1 (5 bases). The CDR3 totals 15 residues. Germline V gene sequence: CDR1 ENHRY, CDR2 SYGVKD. V lost 8 bases to trimming and J lost 0 bases, with 16 bases between them. The CDR3, as DNA: TGTGCCATCTCTGAAGGGGCAAGAGCTAACTATGGCTACACCTTC. As protein: CAISEGARANYGYTF.

The V and J genes are TRBV20-1 and TRBJ2-1, with a possible D match to TRBD1 (6 bases). CDR3 length: 13 amino acids. The V end lost 5 bases, the J end lost 6 bases, and 14 bases lay between the germline ends. CDR1 is DFQATT and CDR2 is SNEGSKA in the germline V gene (reference sequence). This chain's CDR3 is CSADDRTVNEQFF. In DNA form, the CDR3 reads TGCAGTGCTGACGACAGGACAGTCAATGAGCAGTTCTTC.

This chain joins TRBV29-1 and TRBJ2-5; 12 positions agree with TRBD2. The CDR3 loop spans 15 amino acids. Germline assignment: CDR1 SQVTM and CDR2 ANQGSEA. J lost 5 bases, V lost 4 bases, and 8 bases had no gene match. CDR3 bases: TGCAGCGTTGGAGCGACTAGCGGGGGAAGGGAGACCCAGTACTTC. This codes for CSVGATSGGRETQYF.

This clonotype was seen more than once but under ten times. J is TRBJ2-7 and V is TRBV28; 8 nucleotides match TRBD1. J was trimmed by 2 bases and V by 3 bases; bases with no gene match: 6. The germline V gene encodes CDR1 MDHEN and CDR2 SYDVKM. This CDR3 region has 15 residues. The CDR3 coding sequence is TGTGCCAGCAGTTTTCCTCAGGGGGCTACCTACGAGCAGTACTTC. This gives the protein CASSFPQGATYEQYF.

The chain couples TRBV4-2 to TRBJ2-5; weak D call: TRBD2 (6 bases). CDR1 and CDR2 from the germline V gene are LGHNA and YNFKEQ. The V gene lost 0 bases and the J gene lost 2 bases, with 10 bases spanning the gap. The CDR3 covers 15 residues. CDR3 sequence reads: CASSQEWGDQETQYF. The CDR3 DNA follows: TGTGCCAGCAGCCAAGAATGGGGGGATCAAGAGACCCAGTACTTC.

The chain uses TRBV20-1 and TRBJ2-7, with D perhaps given as TRBD1 or TRBD2 (6 bases each). Trimming removed 7 bases at V and 2 bases at J, with 9 bases between. Germline assignment: CDR1 DFQATT and CDR2 SNEGSKA (reference sequence). This CDR3 has 11 amino acids. In DNA, the CDR3 is TGCAGTGGGGGGGCAACCTACGAGCAGTACTTC. It is translated as CSGGATYEQYF.

This clonotype occurred a few times. The chain links TRBV20-1 to TRBJ2-5; D call uncertain. CDR3 length: 14 residues. The germline gives CDR1 DFQATT, CDR2 SNEGSKA (reference sequence). Between the trimmed V and J ends, which lost 5 bases and 0 bases, there was a span of 13 bases. CDR3 DNA: TGCAGTGCTTATACAGTCGGGTACCAAGAGACCCAGTACTTC. Protein: CSAYTVGYQETQYF.

There are a few counts of this clonotype. This chain uses TRBV11-2 with TRBJ2-5; perhaps TRBD1 as D (6 bases). Per the germline V gene, CDR1 is SGHAT and CDR2 is FQNNGV. The CDR3 is 15 residues long. Trimming stripped 3 bases from V and 4 bases from J, with 15 bases between. The CDR3 DNA reads TGTGCCAGCAGCTTGAATTTACAGGGTATAGAGACCCAGTACTTC. Protein sequence: CASSLNLQGIETQYF.

This chain links TRBV10-3 with TRBJ2-5; D is perhaps TRBD1 or TRBD2 (5 bases each). Per germline, CDR1 ENHRY and CDR2 SYGVKD. V was cut by 3 bases and J by 6 bases, with 14 bases left in between. This CDR3 is 14 amino acids long. DNA of the CDR3: TGTGCCATCAGTGAAGCCGGGGCAGACAAGACCCAGTACTTC. Translated: CAISEAGADKTQYF.

This sequence joins TRBV10-2 and TRBJ2-1; a possible D gene is TRBD2 (6 bases). With 8 bases removed from V and 3 bases from J, the gap between germline ends came to 17 bases. This CDR3 is built from 15 residues. The V gene's germline CDR1 is WSHSY and CDR2 SAAADI. DNA for the CDR3: TGCGCCAGCCAACTAGCTACTAACCTCTACAATGAGCAGTTCTTC. Amino acid sequence: CASQLATNLYNEQFF.

The DNA for the CDR3 is TGTGCCAGCAGCTCAACTAGCGGGGGGGCCAGCTCCTACGAGCAGTACTTC. This gives the protein CASSSTSGGASSYEQYF. This chain connects TRBV7-9 to TRBJ2-7; 13 nucleotides agree with TRBD2. The germline V gene encodes CDR1 SEHNR and CDR2 FQNEAQ (reference sequence). CDR3 length equals 17 residues. J was trimmed by 0 bases and V by 4 bases; bases with no gene match: 6.

J is TRBJ2-1 and V is TRBV24-1, with TRBD1 matching over 7 bases. This CDR3 spans 15 amino acids. Trimming at V came to 8 bases and at J to 0 bases, leaving 6 bases not matched to a gene. Germline V gene lookup returns CDR1 KGHDR and CDR2 SFDVKD. For the CDR3, the DNA is TGTGCCACCATGGACAGGAGAAACTCCTACAATGAGCAGTTCTTC. Protein: CATMDRRNSYNEQFF.

This clonotype was observed a handful of times. This chain joins TRBV12-3 or TRBV12-4 and TRBJ2-3, with 10 positions matching TRBD2. The CDR3 contains 15 residues. With V trimmed by 5 bases and J by 6 bases, 8 bases remained unmatched. CDR3 sequence reads: CASSKLAGVPDTQYF. The DNA for the CDR3 is TGTGCCAGCAGTAAGCTAGCGGGGGTACCTGATACGCAGTATTTT.

The chain is built from TRBV7-2 and TRBJ2-3; TRBD1 matches at 9 bases. Germline lookup yields CDR1 SGHTA and CDR2 FQGNSA. This CDR3 is 14 amino acids long. V was clipped by 5 bases and J by 8 bases; unmatched bases: 8. The CDR3, as DNA: TGTGCCAGCAGCCGAACGACAGGGGGTGCTACGCAGTATTTT. This translates into CASSRTTGGATQYF. The full variable domain, rest sourced from reference TRBV7-2 and TRBJ2-3, is GAGVSQSPSNKVTEKGKDVELRCDPISGHTALYWYRQSLGQGLEFLIYFQGNSAPDKSGLPSDRFSAERTGGSVSTLTIQRTQQEDSAVYLCASSRTTGGATQYFGPGTRLTVL.

This chain joins TRBV20-1 and TRBJ2-4, with D hard to call. The end of the DNA is better explained by TRBJ2-7, so the J call may be wrong. CDR1 and CDR2 (germline): DFQATT, SNEGSKA (reference sequence). This CDR3 region has 13 residues. The CDR3: CSAAATSGYEQYF. CDR3 bases: TGCAGTGCTGCGGCTACCTCGGGCTACGAGCAGTACTTC.

CDR3 protein: CASSSCSGDDSYEQYF. The CDR3 region has the DNA TGCGCCAGCAGTTCTTGTAGCGGCGACGACTCCTACGAGCAGTACTTC. V and J are TRBV4-3 and TRBJ2-7, with D tentatively TRBD2 (6 bases). CDR3 length equals 16 residues. Trimming took 6 bases from V and 0 from J, leaving 18 bases between them. CDR1 is LGHNA and CDR2 is YSLEER in the germline V gene.